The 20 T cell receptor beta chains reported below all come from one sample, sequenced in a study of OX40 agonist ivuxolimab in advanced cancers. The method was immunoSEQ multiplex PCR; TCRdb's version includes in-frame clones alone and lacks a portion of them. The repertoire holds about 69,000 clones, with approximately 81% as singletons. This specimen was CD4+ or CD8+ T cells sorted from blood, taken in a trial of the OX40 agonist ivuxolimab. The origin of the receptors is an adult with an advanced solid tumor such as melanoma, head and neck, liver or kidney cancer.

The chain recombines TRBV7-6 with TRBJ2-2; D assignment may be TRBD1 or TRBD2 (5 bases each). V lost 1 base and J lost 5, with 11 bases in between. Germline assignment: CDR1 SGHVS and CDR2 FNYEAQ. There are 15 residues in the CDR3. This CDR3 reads CASSLDEGITGELFF. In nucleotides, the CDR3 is TGTGCCAGCAGCTTAGACGAGGGGATTACCGGGGAGCTGTTTTTT.

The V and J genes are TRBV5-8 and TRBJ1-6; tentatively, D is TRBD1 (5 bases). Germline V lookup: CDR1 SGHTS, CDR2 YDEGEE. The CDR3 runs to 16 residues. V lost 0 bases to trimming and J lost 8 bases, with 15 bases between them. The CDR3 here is CASSLADWTSDSPLHF. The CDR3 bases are TGTGCCAGCAGCTTGGCCGACTGGACATCCGATTCACCCCTCCACTTT.

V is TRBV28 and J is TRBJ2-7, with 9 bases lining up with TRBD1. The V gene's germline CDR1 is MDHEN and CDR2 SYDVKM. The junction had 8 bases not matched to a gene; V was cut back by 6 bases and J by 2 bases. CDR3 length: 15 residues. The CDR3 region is CASSPGTGIAYEQYF. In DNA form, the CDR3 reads TGTGCCAGCAGCCCCGGGACAGGGATCGCCTACGAGCAGTACTTC.

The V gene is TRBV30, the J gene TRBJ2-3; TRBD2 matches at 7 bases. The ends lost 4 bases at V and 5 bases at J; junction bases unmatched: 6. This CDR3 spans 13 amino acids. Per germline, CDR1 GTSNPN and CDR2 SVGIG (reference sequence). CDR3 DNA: TGTGCCTGGAACTCGGGGGGAGTAGATACGCAGTATTTT. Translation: CAWNSGGVDTQYF.

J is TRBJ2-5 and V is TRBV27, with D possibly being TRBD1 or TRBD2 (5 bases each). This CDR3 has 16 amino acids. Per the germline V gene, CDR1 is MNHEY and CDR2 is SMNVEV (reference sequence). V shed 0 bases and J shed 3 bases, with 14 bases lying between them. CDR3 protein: CASSLSWDALEETQYF. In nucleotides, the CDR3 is TGTGCCAGCAGTTTATCCTGGGACGCCTTGGAAGAGACCCAGTACTTC.

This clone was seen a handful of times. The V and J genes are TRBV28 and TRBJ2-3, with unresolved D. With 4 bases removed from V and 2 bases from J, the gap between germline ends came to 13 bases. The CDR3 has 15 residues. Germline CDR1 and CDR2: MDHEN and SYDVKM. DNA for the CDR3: TGTGCCAGCAGTTCGCCACCCGAAATCACAGATACGCAGTATTTT. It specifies CASSSPPEITDTQYF.

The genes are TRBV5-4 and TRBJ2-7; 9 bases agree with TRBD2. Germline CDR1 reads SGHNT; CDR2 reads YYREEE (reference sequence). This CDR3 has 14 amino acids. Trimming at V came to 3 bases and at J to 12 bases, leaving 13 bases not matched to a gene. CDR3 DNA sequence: TGTGCCAGCAGCTCCGCCGGGACTAGCCTAGGGTGGTACTTC. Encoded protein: CASSSAGTSLGWYF.

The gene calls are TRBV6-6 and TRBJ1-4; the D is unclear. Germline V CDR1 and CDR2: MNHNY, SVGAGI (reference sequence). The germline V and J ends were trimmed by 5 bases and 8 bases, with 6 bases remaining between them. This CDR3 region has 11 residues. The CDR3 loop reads CASSNIEKLFF. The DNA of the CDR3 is TGTGCCAGCAGTAACATCGAAAAACTGTTTTTT.

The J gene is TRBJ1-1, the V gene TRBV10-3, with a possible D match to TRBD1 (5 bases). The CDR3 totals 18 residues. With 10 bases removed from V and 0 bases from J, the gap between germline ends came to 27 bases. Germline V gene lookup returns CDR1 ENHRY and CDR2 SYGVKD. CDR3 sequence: CATGDPETGGRVNTEAFF. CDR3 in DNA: TGTGCCACGGGAGACCCTGAAACAGGAGGTAGGGTGAACACTGAAGCTTTCTTT.

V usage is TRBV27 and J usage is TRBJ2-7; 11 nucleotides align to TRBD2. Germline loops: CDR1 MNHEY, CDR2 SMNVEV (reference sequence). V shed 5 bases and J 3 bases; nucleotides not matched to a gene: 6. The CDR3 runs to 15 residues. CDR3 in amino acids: CASSLLAGVGYEQYF. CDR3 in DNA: TGTGCCAGCAGTCTACTAGCGGGAGTAGGCTACGAGCAGTACTTC.

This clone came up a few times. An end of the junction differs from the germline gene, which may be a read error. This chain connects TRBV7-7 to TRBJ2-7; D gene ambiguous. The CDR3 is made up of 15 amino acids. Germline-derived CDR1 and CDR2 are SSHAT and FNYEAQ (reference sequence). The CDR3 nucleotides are TGTGCTAGCAGCCCAAGGCTCTCCGGACCCTACGAGCAGTACTTC. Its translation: CASSPRLSGPYEQYF. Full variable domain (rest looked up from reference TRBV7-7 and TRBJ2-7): GAGVSQSPRYKVTKRGQDVTLRCDPISSHATLYWYQQALGQGPEFLTYFNYEAQPDKSGLPSDRFSAERPEGSISTLTIQRTEQRDSAMYRCASSPRLSGPYEQYFGPGTRLTVT.

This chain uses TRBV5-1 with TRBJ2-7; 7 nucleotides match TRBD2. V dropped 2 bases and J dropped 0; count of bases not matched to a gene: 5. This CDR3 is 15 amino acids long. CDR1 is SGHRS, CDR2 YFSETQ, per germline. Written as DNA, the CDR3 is TGCGCCAGCAGCTTAAGGCGGGGGAGCTCCTACGAGCAGTACTTC. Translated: CASSLRRGSSYEQYF.

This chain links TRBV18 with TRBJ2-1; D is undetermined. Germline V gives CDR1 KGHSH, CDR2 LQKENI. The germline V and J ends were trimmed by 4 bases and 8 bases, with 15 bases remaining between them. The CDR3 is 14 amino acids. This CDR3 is CASSRRVGPDEQFF. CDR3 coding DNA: TGTGCCAGCTCACGACGGGTCGGACCCGATGAGCAGTTCTTC. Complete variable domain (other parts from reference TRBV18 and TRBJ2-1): NAGVMQNPRHLVRRRGQEARLRCSPMKGHSHVYWYRQLPEEGLKFMVYLQKENIIDESGMPKERFSAEFPKEGPSILRIQQVVRGDSAAYFCASSRRVGPDEQFFGPGTRLTVL.

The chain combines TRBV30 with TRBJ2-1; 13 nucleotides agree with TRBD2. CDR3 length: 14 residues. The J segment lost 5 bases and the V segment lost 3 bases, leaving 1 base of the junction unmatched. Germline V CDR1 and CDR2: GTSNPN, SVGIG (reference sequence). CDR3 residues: CAWRGLAGDNEQFF. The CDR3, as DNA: TGTGCCTGGAGAGGACTAGCGGGGGACAATGAGCAGTTCTTC. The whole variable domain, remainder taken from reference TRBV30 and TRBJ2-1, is SQTIHQWPATLVQPVGSPLSLECTVEGTSNPNLYWYRQAAGRGLQLLFYSVGIGQISSEVPQNLSASRPQDRQFILSSKKLLLSDSGFYLCAWRGLAGDNEQFFGPGTRLTVL.

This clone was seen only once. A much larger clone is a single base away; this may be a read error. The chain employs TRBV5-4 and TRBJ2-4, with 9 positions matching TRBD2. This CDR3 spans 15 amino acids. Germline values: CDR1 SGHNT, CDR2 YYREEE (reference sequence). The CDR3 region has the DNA TGTGCCAGCGGCTTGAGCTTAGCGGGAGACAACATTCAGTACTTC. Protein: CASGLSLAGDNIQYF. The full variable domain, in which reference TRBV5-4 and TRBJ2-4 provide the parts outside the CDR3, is ETGVTQSPTHLIKTRGQQVTLRCSSQSGHNTVSWYQQALGQGPQFIFQYYREEENGRGNFPPRFSGLQFPNYSSELNVNALELDDSALYLCASGLSLAGDNIQYFGAGTRLSVL.

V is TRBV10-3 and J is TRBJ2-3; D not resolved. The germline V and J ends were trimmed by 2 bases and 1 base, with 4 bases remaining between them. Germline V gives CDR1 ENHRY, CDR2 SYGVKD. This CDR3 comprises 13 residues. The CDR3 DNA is TGTGCCATCAGTGAGCGAGGCACAGATACGCAGTATTTT. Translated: CAISERGTDTQYF.

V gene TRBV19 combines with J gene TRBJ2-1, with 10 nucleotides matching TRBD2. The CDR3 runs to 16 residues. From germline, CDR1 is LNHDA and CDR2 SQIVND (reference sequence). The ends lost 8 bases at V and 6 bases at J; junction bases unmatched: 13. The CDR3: CASGPYKLAGFNEQFF. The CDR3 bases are TGTGCCAGTGGTCCGTATAAACTAGCGGGGTTCAATGAGCAGTTCTTC.

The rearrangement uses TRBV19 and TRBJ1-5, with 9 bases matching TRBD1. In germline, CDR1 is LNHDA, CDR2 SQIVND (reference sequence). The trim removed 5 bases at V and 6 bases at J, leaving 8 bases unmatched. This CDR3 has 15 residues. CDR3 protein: CASSAPTGGCQPQHF. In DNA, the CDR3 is TGTGCCAGTAGTGCTCCGACAGGGGGATGTCAGCCCCAGCATTTT.

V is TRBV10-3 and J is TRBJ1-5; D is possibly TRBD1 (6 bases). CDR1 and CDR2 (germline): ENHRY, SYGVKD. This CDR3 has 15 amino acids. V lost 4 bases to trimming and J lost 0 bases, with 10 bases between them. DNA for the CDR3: TGTGCCATCAGTGCCTTGGACAGTAGCAATCAGCCCCAGCATTTT. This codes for CAISALDSSNQPQHF.

The CDR3 coding sequence is TGTGCCAGCAGTCCCGGGACAGGAGACGACGGGGATGAGCAGTTCTTC. This gives the protein CASSPGTGDDGDEQFF. The chain recombines TRBV2 with TRBJ2-1, with TRBD1 matching over 8 bases. CDR3 length equals 16 residues. With V trimmed by 5 bases and J by 8 bases, 14 bases remained unmatched. Germline CDR1 SNHLY, CDR2 FYNNEI. The variable domain in full, with the rest retrieved from reference TRBV2 and TRBJ2-1, is EPEVTQTPSHQVTQMGQEVILRCVPISNHLYFYWYRQILGQKVEFLVSFYNNEISEKSEIFDDQFSVERPDGSNFTLKIRSTKLEDSAMYFCASSPGTGDDGDEQFFGPGTRLTVL.